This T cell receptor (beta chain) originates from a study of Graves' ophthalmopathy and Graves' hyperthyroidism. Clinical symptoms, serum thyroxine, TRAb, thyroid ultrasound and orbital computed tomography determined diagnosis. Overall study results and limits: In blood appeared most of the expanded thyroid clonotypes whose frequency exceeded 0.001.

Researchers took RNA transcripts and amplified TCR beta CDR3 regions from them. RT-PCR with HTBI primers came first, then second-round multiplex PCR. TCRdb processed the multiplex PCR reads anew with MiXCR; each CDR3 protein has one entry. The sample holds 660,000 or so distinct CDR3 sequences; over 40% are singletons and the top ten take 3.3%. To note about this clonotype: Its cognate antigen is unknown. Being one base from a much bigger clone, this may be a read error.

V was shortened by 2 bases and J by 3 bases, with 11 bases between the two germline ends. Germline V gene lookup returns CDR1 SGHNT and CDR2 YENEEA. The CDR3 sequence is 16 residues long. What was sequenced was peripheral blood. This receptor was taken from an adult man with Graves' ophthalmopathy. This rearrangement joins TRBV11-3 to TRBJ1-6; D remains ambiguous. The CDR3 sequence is CASSLFRSFYNSPLHF. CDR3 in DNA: TGTGCCAGCAGCTTATTCCGGAGCTTCTATAATTCACCCCTCCACTTT. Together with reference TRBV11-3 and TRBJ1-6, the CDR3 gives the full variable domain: EAGVVQSPRYKIIEKKQPVAFWCNPISGHNTLYWYLQNLGQGPELLIRYENEEAVDDSQLPKDRFSAERLKGVDSTLKIQPAELGDSAVYLCASSLFRSFYNSPLHFGNGTRLTVT.